This T cell receptor beta chain was retrieved from a study of cytomegalovirus exposure and HLA in healthy donors. About the study: Researchers previously reported finding roughly 120 million unique TCR beta sequences from approximately 190 million T cells. Unique TCRs numbering some 93 million, obtained from HLA-typed donors, made up an early data release. Study-wide points: The study designated 150 or so TCR beta chains cytomegalovirus-associated. Common viral pathogens (according to a later analysis) appeared linked to several of the most significant clusters.

The primer mix had 60 Vbeta and 13 Jbeta primers. TCRdb's table, derived via immunoSEQ multiplex PCR, lists solely in-frame clones and lacks some. The sample yields over 100,000 clones, around 77% seen once. Comments on this clone: Its specificity is not known.

Germline lookup yields CDR1 LNHDA and CDR2 SQIVND (reference sequence). Trimming cost V 0 bases and J 2 bases; bases outside gene matches: 7. The CDR3 runs to 17 residues. The genes are TRBV19 and TRBJ2-3, with TRBD2 identical over 8 bases. The TCR sequence derives from a male donor in good health and CMV-seropositive. Sequenced material: PBMCs. CDR3 in amino acids: CASSIDSIAGLTDTQYF. The CDR3 nucleotides read TGTGCCAGTAGTATAGATTCAATAGCGGGACTCACAGATACGCAGTATTTT.